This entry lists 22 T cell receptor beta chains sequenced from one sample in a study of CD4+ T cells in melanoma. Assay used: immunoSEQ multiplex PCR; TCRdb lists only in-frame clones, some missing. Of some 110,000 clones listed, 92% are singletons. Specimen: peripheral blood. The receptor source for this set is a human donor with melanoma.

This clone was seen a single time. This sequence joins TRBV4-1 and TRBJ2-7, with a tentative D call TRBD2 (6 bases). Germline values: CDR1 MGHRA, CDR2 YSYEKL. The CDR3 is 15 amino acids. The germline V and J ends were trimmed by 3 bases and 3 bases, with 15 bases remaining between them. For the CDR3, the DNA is TGCGCCAGCAGCCAGGTAGGAGGGGCTTACTACGAGCAGTACTTC. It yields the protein CASSQVGGAYYEQYF.

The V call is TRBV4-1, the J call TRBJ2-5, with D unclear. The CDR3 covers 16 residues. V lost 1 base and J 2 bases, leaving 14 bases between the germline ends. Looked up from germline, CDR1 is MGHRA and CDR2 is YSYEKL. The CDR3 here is CASSQVISTSQETQYF. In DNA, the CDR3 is TGCGCCAGCAGCCAAGTGATCAGCACCTCTCAAGAGACCCAGTACTTC.

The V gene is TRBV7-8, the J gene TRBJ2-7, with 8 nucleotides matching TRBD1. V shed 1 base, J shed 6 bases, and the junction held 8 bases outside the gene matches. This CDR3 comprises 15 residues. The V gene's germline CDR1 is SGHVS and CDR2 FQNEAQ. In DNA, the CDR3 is TGTGCCAGCAGCTTAGTAGGGACAGGAATCCGCGAGCAGTACTTC. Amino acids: CASSLVGTGIREQYF.

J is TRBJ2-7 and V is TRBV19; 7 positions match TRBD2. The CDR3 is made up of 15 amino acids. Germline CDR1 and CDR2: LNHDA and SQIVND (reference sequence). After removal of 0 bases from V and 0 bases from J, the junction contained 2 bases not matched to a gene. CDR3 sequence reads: CASSIDGGGSYEQYF. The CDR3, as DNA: TGTGCCAGTAGTATAGATGGCGGGGGCTCCTACGAGCAGTACTTC.

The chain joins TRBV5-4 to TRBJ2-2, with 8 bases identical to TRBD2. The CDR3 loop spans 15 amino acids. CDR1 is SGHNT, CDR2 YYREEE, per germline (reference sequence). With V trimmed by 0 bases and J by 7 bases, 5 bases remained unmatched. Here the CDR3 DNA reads TGTGCCAGCAGCTTGGCTAGCGGGTTGAGCGGGGAGCTGTTTTTT. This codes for CASSLASGLSGELFF. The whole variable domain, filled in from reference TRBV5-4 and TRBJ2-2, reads ETGVTQSPTHLIKTRGQQVTLRCSSQSGHNTVSWYQQALGQGPQFIFQYYREEENGRGNFPPRFSGLQFPNYSSELNVNALELDDSALYLCASSLASGLSGELFFGEGSRLTVL.

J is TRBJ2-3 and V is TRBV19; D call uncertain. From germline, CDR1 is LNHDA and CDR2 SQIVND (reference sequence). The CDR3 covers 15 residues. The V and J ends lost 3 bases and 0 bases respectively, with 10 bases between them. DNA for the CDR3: TGTGCCAGTAGTATTCTTGGGGATAGCACAGATACGCAGTATTTT. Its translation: CASSILGDSTDTQYF.

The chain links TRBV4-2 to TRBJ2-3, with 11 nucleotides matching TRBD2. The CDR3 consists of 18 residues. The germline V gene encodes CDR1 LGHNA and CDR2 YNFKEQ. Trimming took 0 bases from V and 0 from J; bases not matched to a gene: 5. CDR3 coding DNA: TGTGCCAGCAGCCAAGATACGGGGACTAGCGGAAGCACAGATACGCAGTATTTT. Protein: CASSQDTGTSGSTDTQYF.

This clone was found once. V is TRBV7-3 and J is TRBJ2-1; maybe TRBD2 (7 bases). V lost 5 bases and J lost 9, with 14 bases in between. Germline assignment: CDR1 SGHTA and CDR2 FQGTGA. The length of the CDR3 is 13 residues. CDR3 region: CASSPTRGGEQFF. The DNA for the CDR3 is TGTGCCAGCAGCCCGACTAGGGGGGGTGAGCAGTTCTTC.

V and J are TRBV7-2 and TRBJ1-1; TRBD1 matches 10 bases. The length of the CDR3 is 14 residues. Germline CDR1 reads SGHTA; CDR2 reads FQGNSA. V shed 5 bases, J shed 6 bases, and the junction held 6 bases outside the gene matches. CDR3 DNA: TGTGCCAGCAGCCCTGGACAGGGGGTTGCTGAAGCTTTCTTT. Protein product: CASSPGQGVAEAFF.

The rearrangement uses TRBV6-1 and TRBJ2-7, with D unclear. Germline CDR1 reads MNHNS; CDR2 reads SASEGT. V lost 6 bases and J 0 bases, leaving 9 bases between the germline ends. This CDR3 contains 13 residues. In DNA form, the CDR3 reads TGTGCCAGCAGGCCCCCGAGCTCCTACGAGCAGTACTTC. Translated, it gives CASRPPSSYEQYF.

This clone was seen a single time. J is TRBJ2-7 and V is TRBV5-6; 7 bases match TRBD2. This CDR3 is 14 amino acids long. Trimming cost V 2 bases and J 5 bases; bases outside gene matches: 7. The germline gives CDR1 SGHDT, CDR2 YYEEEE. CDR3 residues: CASSFGRSRDEQYF. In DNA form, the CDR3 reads TGTGCCAGCAGCTTCGGGAGGTCTCGGGACGAGCAGTACTTC.

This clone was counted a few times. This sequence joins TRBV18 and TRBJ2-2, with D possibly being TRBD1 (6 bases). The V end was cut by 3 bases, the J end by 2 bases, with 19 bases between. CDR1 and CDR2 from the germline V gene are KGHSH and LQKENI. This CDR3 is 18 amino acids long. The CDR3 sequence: CASSPPSRQDPNTGELFF. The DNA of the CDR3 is TGTGCCAGCTCACCTCCGAGCAGACAGGATCCTAACACCGGGGAGCTGTTTTTT. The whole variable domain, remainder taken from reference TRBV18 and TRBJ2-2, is NAGVMQNPRHLVRRRGQEARLRCSPMKGHSHVYWYRQLPEEGLKFMVYLQKENIIDESGMPKERFSAEFPKEGPSILRIQQVVRGDSAAYFCASSPPSRQDPNTGELFFGEGSRLTVL.

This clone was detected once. The CDR3 reads CASSSHSGTSSTGELFF. The CDR3 nucleotides read TGTGCCAGCAGCTCCCACTCCGGGACTAGCAGCACCGGGGAGCTGTTTTTT. The chain has TRBV7-7 and TRBJ2-2; TRBD2 matches 9 bases. This CDR3 spans 17 amino acids. V shed 4 bases, J shed 4 bases, and the junction held 10 bases outside the gene matches. Germline CDR1 SSHAT, CDR2 FNYEAQ (reference sequence).

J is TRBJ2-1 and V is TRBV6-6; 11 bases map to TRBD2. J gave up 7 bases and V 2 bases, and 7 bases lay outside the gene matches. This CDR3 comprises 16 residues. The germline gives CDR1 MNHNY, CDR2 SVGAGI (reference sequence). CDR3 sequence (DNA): TGTGCCAGCAGTTACCCGGGACTAGCGGAGAGGAATGAGCAGTTCTTC. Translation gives CASSYPGLAERNEQFF.

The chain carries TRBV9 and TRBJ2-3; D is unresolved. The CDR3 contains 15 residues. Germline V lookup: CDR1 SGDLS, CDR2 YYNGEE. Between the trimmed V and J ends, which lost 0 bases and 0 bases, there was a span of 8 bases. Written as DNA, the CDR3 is TGTGCCAGCAGCGTAGCTACGACGAGCACAGATACGCAGTATTTT. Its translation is CASSVATTSTDTQYF. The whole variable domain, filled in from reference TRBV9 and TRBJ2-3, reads DSGVTQTPKHLITATGQRVTLRCSPRSGDLSVYWYQQSLDQGLQFLIQYYNGEERAKGNILERFSAQQFPDLHSELNLSSLELGDSALYFCASSVATTSTDTQYFGPGTRLTVL.

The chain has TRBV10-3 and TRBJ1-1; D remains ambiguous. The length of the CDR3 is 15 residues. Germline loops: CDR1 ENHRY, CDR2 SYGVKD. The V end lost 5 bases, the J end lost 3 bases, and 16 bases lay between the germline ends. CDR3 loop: CAISSVASGDTEAFF. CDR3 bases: TGTGCCATCAGTTCCGTGGCCTCTGGCGACACTGAAGCTTTCTTT.

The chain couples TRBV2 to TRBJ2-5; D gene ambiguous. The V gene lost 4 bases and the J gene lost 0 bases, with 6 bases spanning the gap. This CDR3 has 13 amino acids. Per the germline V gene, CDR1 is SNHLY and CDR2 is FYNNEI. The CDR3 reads CASSVTYQETQYF. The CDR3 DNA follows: TGTGCCAGCAGTGTAACGTACCAAGAGACCCAGTACTTC.

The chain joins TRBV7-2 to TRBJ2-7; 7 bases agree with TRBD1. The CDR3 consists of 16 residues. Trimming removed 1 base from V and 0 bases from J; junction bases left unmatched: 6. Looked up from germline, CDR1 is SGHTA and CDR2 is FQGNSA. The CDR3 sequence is CASSLGYRGGSYEQYF. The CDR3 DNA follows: TGTGCCAGCAGCTTAGGTTACAGGGGCGGCTCCTACGAGCAGTACTTC.

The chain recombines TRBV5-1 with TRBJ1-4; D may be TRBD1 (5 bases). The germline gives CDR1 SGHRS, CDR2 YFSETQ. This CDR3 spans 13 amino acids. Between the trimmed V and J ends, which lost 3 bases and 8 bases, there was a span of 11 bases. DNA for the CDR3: TGCGCCAGCAGCTCGGACATAGGCGAAAAACTGTTTTTT. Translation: CASSSDIGEKLFF. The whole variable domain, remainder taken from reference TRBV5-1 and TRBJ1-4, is KAGVTQTPRYLIKTRGQQVTLSCSPISGHRSVSWYQQTPGQGLQFLFEYFSETQRNKGNFPGRFSGRQFSNSRSEMNVSTLELGDSALYLCASSSDIGEKLFFGSGTQLSVL.

CDR3 sequence reads: CASSLLAVENTGELFF. CDR3 nucleotide sequence: TGTGCCAGCAGCCTCCTAGCGGTAGAGAACACCGGGGAGCTGTTTTTT. V is TRBV2 and J is TRBJ2-2, with 7 bases identical to TRBD2. The germline V gene has CDR1 SNHLY and CDR2 FYNNEI. The V segment lost 6 bases and the J segment 1 base; nucleotides outside the gene matches: 8. The CDR3 is 16 amino acids.

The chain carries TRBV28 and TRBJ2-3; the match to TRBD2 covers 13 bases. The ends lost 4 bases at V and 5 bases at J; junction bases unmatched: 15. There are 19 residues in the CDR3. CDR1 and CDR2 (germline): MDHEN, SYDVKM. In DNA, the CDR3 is TGTGCCAGCAGTTCCGGACTAGCGGGAGACTCCACCCGGGGAGATACGCAGTATTTT. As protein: CASSSGLAGDSTRGDTQYF.

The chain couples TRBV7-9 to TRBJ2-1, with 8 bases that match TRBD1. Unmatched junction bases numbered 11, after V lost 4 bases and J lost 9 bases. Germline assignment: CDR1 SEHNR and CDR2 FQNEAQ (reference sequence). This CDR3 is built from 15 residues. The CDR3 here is CASSSRQGSLVEQFF. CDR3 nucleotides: TGTGCCAGCAGCTCAAGACAGGGGTCCTTGGTTGAGCAGTTCTTC.